A selection of T cell receptor beta chains follows, all from one sample in a study of blood T cell repertoires in COVID-19. Libraries were prepared by immunoSEQ multiplex PCR; TCRdb keeps only in-frame clonotypes and omits some of them. The sample consists of 150,000 to 200,000 clones, 80% to 95% of them appearing once. Sequenced input: peripheral blood. Receptor source: a woman between 45 and 65 years old with acute or convalescent COVID-19. Both conserved end residues are part of each CDR3. The order of the fields is J gene, D gene, clone size, V gene, CDR3 protein, CDR3 DNA. A D gene is named only where the DNA matches it firmly. Not all rows give a size; the values are once, few, many and, for expanded clones, a class.

j_call: TRBJ2-3
d_call: TRBD2
clone_size: -
v_call: TRBV2
cdr3_aa: CASRPIAGGFTDTQYF
cdr3_nt: TGTGCCAGCAGACCCATAGCGGGAGGTTTCACAGATACGCAGTATTTT

j_call: TRBJ2-7
d_call: TRBD1
clone_size: -
v_call: TRBV19
cdr3_aa: CASSIRPGQGAREQYF
cdr3_nt: TGTGCCAGTAGTATACGCCCGGGACAGGGGGCGCGAGAGCAGTACTTC

j_call: TRBJ1-1
d_call: TRBD1
clone_size: once
v_call: TRBV2
cdr3_aa: CASSRGITEAFF
cdr3_nt: TGTGCCAGCAGCAGGGGGATTACTGAAGCTTTCTTT

j_call: TRBJ2-1
d_call: -
clone_size: -
v_call: TRBV11-2
cdr3_aa: CASSFRGPEQFF
cdr3_nt: TGTGCCAGCAGCTTCAGGGGCCCCGAGCAGTTCTTC

j_call: TRBJ1-2
d_call: -
clone_size: -
v_call: TRBV29-1
cdr3_aa: CSTHPGGWAPTYGYTF
cdr3_nt: TGCAGCACCCATCCCGGGGGGTGGGCTCCGACGTATGGCTACACCTTC

j_call: TRBJ2-7
d_call: TRBD1
clone_size: -
v_call: TRBV7-9
cdr3_aa: CASRAGGYEQYF
cdr3_nt: TGTGCCAGCAGGGCAGGGGGCTACGAGCAGTACTTC

j_call: TRBJ1-6
d_call: -
clone_size: -
v_call: TRBV5-4
cdr3_aa: CASSLRGGNSPLHF
cdr3_nt: TGTGCCAGCAGCTTGAGAGGTGGCAATTCACCCCTCCACTTT

j_call: TRBJ2-2
d_call: -
clone_size: -
v_call: TRBV12-3/TRBV12-4
cdr3_aa: CASSLSETGELFF
cdr3_nt: TGTGCCAGCAGTTTAAGCGAGACCGGGGAGCTGTTTTTT

j_call: TRBJ2-3
d_call: TRBD1
clone_size: -
v_call: TRBV6-5
cdr3_aa: CASSMDRVVDTQYF
cdr3_nt: TGTGCCAGCAGCATGGACAGGGTAGTAGATACGCAGTATTTT

j_call: TRBJ1-4
d_call: TRBD1
clone_size: -
v_call: TRBV30
cdr3_aa: CAYGGIRDRGEKLFF
cdr3_nt: TGTGCCTACGGAGGAATCCGGGACAGGGGGGAAAAACTGTTTTTT

j_call: TRBJ2-7
d_call: TRBD1
clone_size: -
v_call: TRBV5-1
cdr3_aa: CASSTGQAGYGQYF
cdr3_nt: TGCGCCAGCAGCACCGGACAGGCGGGCTATGGACAGTACTTC

j_call: TRBJ2-7
d_call: -
clone_size: -
v_call: TRBV9
cdr3_aa: CASSADAGPPYEQYF
cdr3_nt: TGTGCCAGCAGCGCAGACGCGGGACCCCCCTACGAGCAGTACTTC

j_call: TRBJ1-5
d_call: -
clone_size: -
v_call: TRBV7-3
cdr3_aa: CASSLDGEQPQHF
cdr3_nt: TGTGCCAGCAGCTTAGATGGGGAGCAGCCCCAGCATTTT

j_call: TRBJ1-2
d_call: -
clone_size: -
v_call: TRBV11-2
cdr3_aa: CASSLDGAPDGYTF
cdr3_nt: TGTGCCAGCAGCTTAGATGGAGCCCCAGATGGCTACACCTTC

j_call: TRBJ1-4
d_call: -
clone_size: -
v_call: TRBV27
cdr3_aa: CASQGLDEKLFF
cdr3_nt: TGTGCCAGCCAGGGCCTCGATGAAAAACTGTTTTTT

j_call: TRBJ2-7
d_call: TRBD2
clone_size: -
v_call: TRBV7-9
cdr3_aa: CASSLAGGKFYEQYF
cdr3_nt: TGTGCCAGCAGCCTAGCGGGAGGAAAGTTCTACGAGCAGTACTTC

j_call: TRBJ2-5
d_call: TRBD1
clone_size: -
v_call: TRBV7-8
cdr3_aa: CASSFRTGQETQYF
cdr3_nt: TGTGCCAGCAGCTTTCGGACAGGGCAAGAGACCCAGTACTTC

j_call: TRBJ2-3
d_call: TRBD2
clone_size: once
v_call: TRBV29-1
cdr3_aa: CSGTTSGGDTQYF
cdr3_nt: TGCAGCGGGACGACTAGCGGGGGCGATACGCAGTATTTT

j_call: TRBJ2-1
d_call: TRBD1
clone_size: once
v_call: TRBV28
cdr3_aa: CASSRGQGGYNEQFF
cdr3_nt: TGTGCCAGCAGTCGCGGACAGGGGGGTTACAATGAGCAGTTCTTC

j_call: TRBJ1-2
d_call: -
clone_size: -
v_call: TRBV4-2
cdr3_aa: CASSQDRGTLRNYGYTF
cdr3_nt: TGTGCCAGCAGCCAAGATCGGGGTACCCTCCGAAACTATGGCTACACCTTC

j_call: TRBJ2-3
d_call: TRBD2
clone_size: -
v_call: TRBV4-2
cdr3_aa: CASSRGRGGTDTQYF
cdr3_nt: TGTGCCAGCAGCCGGGGGCGGGGGGGGACAGATACGCAGTATTTT

j_call: TRBJ2-1
d_call: TRBD2
clone_size: -
v_call: TRBV24-1
cdr3_aa: CATSDLSGGPINEQFF
cdr3_nt: TGTGCCACCAGTGATTTGTCGGGAGGGCCCATCAATGAGCAGTTCTTC

j_call: TRBJ2-3
d_call: -
clone_size: -
v_call: TRBV11-3
cdr3_aa: CASSSAAATDTQYF
cdr3_nt: TGTGCCAGCAGCTCGGCGGCCGCCACAGATACGCAGTATTTT

j_call: TRBJ2-1
d_call: TRBD2
clone_size: -
v_call: TRBV30
cdr3_aa: CAWSGLAGDHNEQFF
cdr3_nt: TGTGCCTGGAGTGGACTAGCGGGGGACCACAATGAGCAGTTCTTC

j_call: TRBJ1-1
d_call: TRBD1
clone_size: -
v_call: TRBV5-1
cdr3_aa: CASSPLTGENTEAFF
cdr3_nt: TGCGCCAGCAGCCCTTTGACAGGGGAAAACACTGAAGCTTTCTTT

j_call: TRBJ2-3
d_call: TRBD2
clone_size: -
v_call: TRBV18
cdr3_aa: CASSPQRGGHTDTQYF
cdr3_nt: TGTGCCAGCTCACCCCAGCGGGGGGGACACACAGATACGCAGTATTTT

j_call: TRBJ1-2
d_call: -
clone_size: -
v_call: TRBV2
cdr3_aa: CASSETRTGGYTF
cdr3_nt: TGTGCCAGCAGTGAAACAAGGACGGGGGGCTACACCTTC

j_call: TRBJ1-1
d_call: -
clone_size: -
v_call: TRBV15
cdr3_aa: CATSRDSAPSGTEAFF
cdr3_nt: TGTGCCACCAGCAGAGATTCGGCACCTTCGGGCACTGAAGCTTTCTTT

j_call: TRBJ1-2
d_call: TRBD1
clone_size: once
v_call: TRBV10-3
cdr3_aa: CAISLGQVNYGYTF
cdr3_nt: TGTGCCATCAGTTTGGGACAGGTTAACTATGGCTACACCTTC

j_call: TRBJ1-4
d_call: -
clone_size: few
v_call: TRBV5-6
cdr3_aa: CASSNRIEREKLFF
cdr3_nt: TGTGCCAGCAGTAACAGGATAGAGCGCGAAAAACTGTTTTTT

j_call: TRBJ2-5
d_call: -
clone_size: -
v_call: TRBV7-2
cdr3_aa: CASSGSGFLETQYF
cdr3_nt: TGTGCCAGCAGCGGAAGCGGATTCTTGGAGACCCAGTACTTC

j_call: TRBJ2-4
d_call: -
clone_size: -
v_call: TRBV19
cdr3_aa: CASSITPGLGDIQYF
cdr3_nt: TGTGCCAGTAGCATCACCCCCGGACTCGGGGACATTCAGTACTTC

j_call: TRBJ2-7
d_call: -
clone_size: -
v_call: TRBV4-1
cdr3_aa: CASSQVFGVDWSYEQYF
cdr3_nt: TGCGCCAGCAGCCAAGTTTTCGGGGTCGATTGGTCCTACGAGCAGTACTTC

j_call: TRBJ1-5
d_call: -
clone_size: -
v_call: TRBV2
cdr3_aa: CASRGGTSNQPQHF
cdr3_nt: TGTGCCAGCAGAGGAGGGACGAGCAATCAGCCCCAGCATTTT

j_call: TRBJ1-5
d_call: -
clone_size: once
v_call: TRBV18
cdr3_aa: CASSPSVGVGQPQHF
cdr3_nt: TGTGCCAGCTCACCCTCGGTCGGGGTTGGACAGCCCCAGCATTTT

j_call: TRBJ2-7
d_call: -
clone_size: -
v_call: TRBV11-2
cdr3_aa: CASSPTGYEQYF
cdr3_nt: TGTGCCAGCAGTCCGACAGGCTACGAGCAGTACTTC

j_call: TRBJ1-5
d_call: TRBD1
clone_size: -
v_call: TRBV6-5
cdr3_aa: CASRKGTGLNQPQHF
cdr3_nt: TGTGCCAGCAGGAAAGGGACAGGTCTCAATCAGCCCCAGCATTTT

j_call: TRBJ1-5
d_call: -
clone_size: -
v_call: TRBV5-6
cdr3_aa: CASSLLNQPQHF
cdr3_nt: TGTGCCAGCAGCTTGCTCAATCAGCCCCAGCATTTT

j_call: TRBJ2-1
d_call: TRBD2
clone_size: -
v_call: TRBV27
cdr3_aa: CASSSSPIAGAHNEQFF
cdr3_nt: TGTGCCAGCAGTTCCAGCCCGATAGCGGGAGCCCACAATGAGCAGTTCTTC

j_call: TRBJ1-5
d_call: -
clone_size: -
v_call: TRBV30
cdr3_aa: CAWSRDSNQPQHF
cdr3_nt: TGTGCCTGGAGTAGAGACAGTAATCAGCCCCAGCATTTT

j_call: TRBJ2-2
d_call: -
clone_size: -
v_call: TRBV9
cdr3_aa: CASSHEVWTGELFF
cdr3_nt: TGTGCCAGCAGCCATGAGGTCTGGACCGGGGAGCTGTTTTTT

j_call: TRBJ1-2
d_call: -
clone_size: -
v_call: TRBV3-1/TRBV3-2
cdr3_aa: CASSRGQANYGYTF
cdr3_nt: TGTGCCAGCAGCCGTGGCCAGGCAAACTATGGCTACACCTTC

j_call: TRBJ2-7
d_call: TRBD2
clone_size: -
v_call: TRBV4-3
cdr3_aa: CASSQVSGLAGGPTYEQYF
cdr3_nt: TGCGCCAGCAGCCAAGTTTCAGGACTAGCGGGAGGGCCAACCTACGAGCAGTACTTC

j_call: TRBJ2-2
d_call: TRBD2
clone_size: -
v_call: TRBV5-8
cdr3_aa: CASSDSRLATNTGELFF
cdr3_nt: TGTGCCAGCAGCGACTCTAGACTAGCGACGAACACCGGGGAGCTGTTTTTT

j_call: TRBJ1-5
d_call: -
clone_size: -
v_call: TRBV24-1
cdr3_aa: CATSDFNNYQPQHF
cdr3_nt: TGTGCCACCAGTGATTTCAACAACTACCAGCCCCAGCATTTT

j_call: TRBJ1-1
d_call: -
clone_size: -
v_call: TRBV18
cdr3_aa: CASSPPKIRGVLPGSVTEAFF
cdr3_nt: TGTGCCAGCTCACCACCGAAGATAAGGGGCGTTTTACCTGGTTCGGTTACTGAAGCTTTCTTT

j_call: TRBJ2-5
d_call: -
clone_size: -
v_call: TRBV5-8
cdr3_aa: CASSPLPGHRETQYF
cdr3_nt: TGTGCCAGCAGCCCCTTACCGGGACACAGGGAGACCCAGTACTTC

j_call: TRBJ1-2
d_call: -
clone_size: -
v_call: TRBV5-1
cdr3_aa: CASSLSTVNYGYTF
cdr3_nt: TGCGCCAGCAGCTTATCGACAGTCAACTATGGCTACACCTTC

j_call: TRBJ2-7
d_call: TRBD1
clone_size: -
v_call: TRBV19
cdr3_aa: CASSIEERQGLYEQYF
cdr3_nt: TGTGCCAGTAGTATAGAAGAGAGACAGGGGCTCTACGAGCAGTACTTC

j_call: TRBJ2-2
d_call: TRBD2
clone_size: few
v_call: TRBV30
cdr3_aa: CAWSGVAGAVGELFF
cdr3_nt: TGTGCCTGGAGTGGAGTAGCGGGAGCCGTCGGGGAGCTGTTTTTT

j_call: TRBJ1-2
d_call: TRBD1
clone_size: -
v_call: TRBV5-1
cdr3_aa: CASSLQGWDGYTF
cdr3_nt: TGCGCCAGCAGCTTACAGGGGTGGGATGGCTACACCTTC

j_call: TRBJ1-2
d_call: TRBD1
clone_size: few
v_call: TRBV6-5
cdr3_aa: CASKDETGMNYGYTF
cdr3_nt: TGTGCCAGCAAAGACGAGACAGGGATGAACTATGGCTACACCTTC

j_call: TRBJ1-1
d_call: TRBD1
clone_size: -
v_call: TRBV10-3
cdr3_aa: CAISESGTATRKAFF
cdr3_nt: TGTGCCATCAGTGAGTCTGGGACAGCCACACGAAAAGCTTTCTTT

j_call: TRBJ1-1
d_call: -
clone_size: once
v_call: TRBV7-6
cdr3_aa: CASSPQGQGWVEAFF
cdr3_nt: TGTGCCAGCAGCCCCCAGGGCCAGGGTTGGGTTGAAGCTTTCTTT

j_call: TRBJ2-7
d_call: TRBD1
clone_size: -
v_call: TRBV27
cdr3_aa: CASKAGTAGYEQYF
cdr3_nt: TGTGCCAGCAAAGCCGGGACAGCAGGCTACGAGCAGTACTTC

j_call: TRBJ1-1
d_call: -
clone_size: once
v_call: TRBV4-1
cdr3_aa: CASSQDPAEAFF
cdr3_nt: TGCGCCAGCAGCCAAGATCCCGCTGAAGCTTTCTTT

j_call: TRBJ2-3
d_call: -
clone_size: -
v_call: TRBV4-1
cdr3_aa: CASSRGEADTQYF
cdr3_nt: TGCGCCAGCAGCCGTGGTGAGGCAGATACGCAGTATTTT